The 22 T cell receptor beta chains listed next were all sequenced from one sample in a study of T cell responses to AZD1222 COVID-19 vaccine. TCRdb's table, derived via immunoSEQ multiplex PCR, lists solely in-frame clones and lacks some. The sample has under 150,000 clones, 90% seen once. The sequences come from peripheral blood, collected on day 0 of AZD1222 vaccination. The receptors here all came from an adult in good health.

The chain is built from TRBV5-4 and TRBJ2-1; 7 nucleotides agree with TRBD2. Unmatched junction bases numbered 4, after V lost 4 bases and J lost 0 bases. CDR3 length: 15 amino acids. Germline lookup yields CDR1 SGHNT and CDR2 YYREEE (reference sequence). CDR3 DNA sequence: TGTGCCAGCAGCCAAGGGACTAACTCCTACAATGAGCAGTTCTTC. Translation gives CASSQGTNSYNEQFF. Looking up the rest from reference TRBV5-4 and TRBJ2-1 gives the full variable domain: ETGVTQSPTHLIKTRGQQVTLRCSSQSGHNTVSWYQQALGQGPQFIFQYYREEENGRGNFPPRFSGLQFPNYSSELNVNALELDDSALYLCASSQGTNSYNEQFFGPGTRLTVL.

The chain is built from TRBV5-5 and TRBJ1-4; no reliable D call. This CDR3 is 15 amino acids long. Germline lookup yields CDR1 SGHKS and CDR2 YYEKEE (reference sequence). Trimming took off 0 bases at V and 8 bases at J, with 14 bases between the two ends. DNA of the CDR3: TGTGCCAGCAGCTTGGCCTACGGGTACGGGGAAAAACTGTTTTTT. The encoded protein is CASSLAYGYGEKLFF. Filled out from reference TRBV5-5 and TRBJ1-4, the complete variable domain reads DAGVTQSPTHLIKTRGQQVTLRCSPISGHKSVSWYQQVLGQGPQFIFQYYEKEERGRGNFPDRFSARQFPNYSSELNVNALLLGDSALYLCASSLAYGYGEKLFFGSGTQLSVL.

J is TRBJ1-5 and V is TRBV19; possibly TRBD1 for D (5 bases). From germline, CDR1 is LNHDA and CDR2 SQIVND (reference sequence). V lost 4 bases and J 6 bases, leaving 10 bases between the germline ends. This CDR3 is built from 13 residues. The CDR3 nucleotides are TGTGCCAGTAGTACTACAAGGGGTCAGCCCCAGCATTTT. Its protein product is CASSTTRGQPQHF.

The CDR3 loop reads CSVIAVQGNEQFF. The CDR3 DNA reads TGCAGCGTTATTGCGGTGCAGGGGAATGAGCAGTTCTTC. This chain uses TRBV29-1 with TRBJ2-1, with D possibly matching TRBD1 (6 bases). Per germline, CDR1 SQVTM and CDR2 ANQGSEA. The CDR3 sequence is 13 residues long. Trimming removed 5 bases at V and 7 bases at J, with 15 bases between.

The genes are TRBV24-1 and TRBJ2-5, with 11 bases fitting TRBD2. This CDR3 has 14 amino acids. Germline V CDR1 and CDR2: KGHDR, SFDVKD. J gave up 3 bases and V 6 bases, and 2 bases lay outside the gene matches. The CDR3 spells CATSSTSGKETQYF. The DNA of the CDR3 is TGTGCCACCAGTTCGACTAGCGGGAAAGAGACCCAGTACTTC.

V and J are TRBV6-2 or TRBV6-3 and TRBJ2-1; weak D call: TRBD2 (5 bases). The germline V gene has CDR1 MNHEY and CDR2 SVGEGT. V was shortened by 5 bases and J by 7 bases, with 12 bases between the two germline ends. This CDR3 has 13 residues. CDR3 in DNA: TGTGCCAGCAGTGATACGGGAAGGAATGAGCAGTTCTTC. As protein: CASSDTGRNEQFF.

The gene calls are TRBV18 and TRBJ1-2; a weak D match, TRBD1 (5 bases). CDR1 is KGHSH and CDR2 is LQKENI in the germline V gene. Trimming removed 3 bases from V and 2 bases from J, with 10 bases in between. CDR3 size: 14 residues. The CDR3 reads CASSPTRDNYGYTF. Written as DNA, the CDR3 is TGTGCCAGCTCACCGACCCGGGACAACTATGGCTACACCTTC.

The V gene is TRBV14, the J gene TRBJ1-2; D gene uncertain. The CDR3 runs 14 residues. With 0 bases removed from V and 4 bases from J, the gap between germline ends came to 9 bases. CDR1 and CDR2 from the germline V gene are SGHDN and FVKESK. In DNA, the CDR3 is TGTGCCAGCAGCCAAGATGCACGGAGCTATGGCTACACCTTC. Its protein is CASSQDARSYGYTF. Full variable domain (remainder filled in from reference TRBV14 and TRBJ1-2): EAGVTQFPSHSVIEKGQTVTLRCDPISGHDNLYWYRRVMGKEIKFLLHFVKESKQDESGMPNNRFLAERTGGTYSTLKVQPAELEDSGVYFCASSQDARSYGYTFGSGTRLTVV.

This clone was observed once. The chain recombines TRBV30 with TRBJ1-1, with 8 nucleotides matching TRBD1. V shed 0 bases, J shed 11 bases, and the junction held 8 bases outside the gene matches. CDR3 length equals 13 residues. CDR1 is GTSNPN and CDR2 is SVGIG in the germline V gene (reference sequence). CDR3 coding DNA: TGTGCCTGGAGTGTAGGACAGGGCCAGTCGGCTTTCTTT. Amino acids: CAWSVGQGQSAFF. The entire variable domain, with the rest obtained from reference TRBV30 and TRBJ1-1, is as follows: SQTIHQWPATLVQPVGSPLSLECTVEGTSNPNLYWYRQAAGRGLQLLFYSVGIGQISSEVPQNLSASRPQDRQFILSSKKLLLSDSGFYLCAWSVGQGQSAFFGQGTRLTVV.

This rearrangement joins TRBV10-3 to TRBJ1-3; TRBD1 is a possible D gene (6 bases). The CDR3 covers 16 residues. Germline loops: CDR1 ENHRY, CDR2 SYGVKD. The V gene lost 5 bases and the J gene lost 0 bases, with 14 bases spanning the gap. This CDR3 reads CAISPGQGISGNTIYF. DNA of the CDR3: TGTGCCATCAGTCCGGGACAAGGAATCTCTGGAAACACCATATATTTT.

The rearrangement joins TRBV2 to TRBJ1-4, with D perhaps matching TRBD1 (5 bases). CDR3 size: 15 residues. V lost 3 bases, J lost 2 bases, and 10 bases lay in between. Germline loops: CDR1 SNHLY, CDR2 FYNNEI. CDR3 loop: CASSEGVATNEKLFF. CDR3 sequence (DNA): TGTGCCAGCAGTGAGGGGGTGGCTACTAATGAAAAACTGTTTTTT.

This clone was observed a single time. The rearrangement joins TRBV27 to TRBJ2-1; possible D gene TRBD2, 5 bases. Trimming cost V 7 bases and J 10 bases, with 20 bases left between them. Germline V lookup: CDR1 MNHEY, CDR2 SMNVEV (reference sequence). This CDR3 has 14 residues. Here the CDR3 reads CASKLVPLAGEQFF. CDR3 coding DNA: TGTGCCAGCAAACTAGTACCCCTGGCTGGAGAGCAGTTCTTC.

The V call is TRBV5-1, the J call TRBJ2-2; the match to TRBD2 covers 15 bases. Germline CDR1 reads SGHRS; CDR2 reads YFSETQ. After removal of 3 bases from V and 2 bases from J, the junction contained 5 bases not matched to a gene. The CDR3 extends over 18 amino acids. CDR3 DNA: TGCGCCAGCAGCTCGGGACTAGCGGGAGGCGGTAACACCGGGGAGCTGTTTTTT. Protein product: CASSSGLAGGGNTGELFF.

The chain joins TRBV6-5 to TRBJ1-1, with D unresolved. Trimming cost V 0 bases and J 8 bases, with 7 bases left between them. The germline V gene has CDR1 MNHEY and CDR2 SVGAGI. The CDR3 is 12 amino acids. The CDR3, as DNA: TGTGCCAGCAGTTACTCCCGGGAGGAAGCTTTCTTT. Protein product: CASSYSREEAFF.

V and J are TRBV6-2 or TRBV6-3 and TRBJ1-5, with D maybe TRBD1 (6 bases). The V end was cut by 6 bases, the J end by 10 bases, with 22 bases between. The CDR3 runs to 15 residues. Germline lookup yields CDR1 MNHEY and CDR2 SVGEGT. CDR3: CASSLDHRAGRPQHF. CDR3 sequence (DNA): TGTGCCAGCAGCCTAGACCACAGGGCCGGAAGACCCCAGCATTTT.

V gene TRBV2 combines with J gene TRBJ1-6; TRBD1 matches at 7 bases. Per germline, CDR1 SNHLY and CDR2 FYNNEI. V lost 8 bases, J lost 0 bases, and 4 bases stayed unmatched. CDR3 size: 15 residues. CDR3 sequence: CASLAGGSYNSPLHF. CDR3 nucleotides: TGTGCCAGCCTTGCAGGGGGCTCCTATAATTCACCCCTCCACTTT.

V gene TRBV5-1 combines with J gene TRBJ2-3; TRBD1 agrees at 7 bases. The germline V gene encodes CDR1 SGHRS and CDR2 YFSETQ. The trim removed 3 bases at V and 1 base at J, leaving 8 bases unmatched. The CDR3 is 16 residues long. Written as DNA, the CDR3 is TGCGCCAGCAGCTCCGGCGACAGGGAAGGCACAGATACGCAGTATTTT. Its protein is CASSSGDREGTDTQYF.

The V gene is TRBV6-2 or TRBV6-3, the J gene TRBJ2-1; TRBD1 agrees at 10 bases. V gave up 0 bases and J gave up 6 bases; unmatched junction bases: 2. Germline assignment: CDR1 MNHEY and CDR2 SVGEGT. The CDR3 extends over 15 amino acids. CDR3 DNA sequence: TGTGCCAGCAGTTACTCGGGACAGGGGATCAATGAGCAGTTCTTC. Translated, it gives CASSYSGQGINEQFF.

J is TRBJ1-1 and V is TRBV14; D ambiguous. Trimming pared 0 bases from V and 0 bases from J, leaving 8 bases between. This CDR3 contains 15 residues. From germline, CDR1 is SGHDN and CDR2 FVKESK. The DNA of the CDR3 is TGTGCCAGCAGCCAAGAAAGGGCTTTGAACACTGAAGCTTTCTTT. Translated, it gives CASSQERALNTEAFF.

The chain combines TRBV14 with TRBJ2-5, with 10 bases fitting TRBD1. The germline V gene encodes CDR1 SGHDN and CDR2 FVKESK. With V trimmed by 3 bases and J by 4 bases, 5 bases remained unmatched. The CDR3 runs to 15 residues. CDR3 DNA: TGTGCCAGCAGCCAGATCCGGGACAGGGGAGAGACCCAGTACTTC. Translating gives CASSQIRDRGETQYF.

The chain joins TRBV7-9 to TRBJ2-1; D is perhaps TRBD1 (5 bases). The CDR3 covers 15 residues. V shed 2 bases and J shed 1 base, with 9 bases lying between them. Germline V gene sequence: CDR1 SEHNR, CDR2 FQNEAQ (reference sequence). The CDR3 bases are TGTGCCAGCAGCTTATTTTCAGGGTCCTACAATGAGCAGTTCTTC. Encoded protein: CASSLFSGSYNEQFF.

The CDR3 protein is CASSLISRAGNEQFF. CDR3 coding DNA: TGCGCCAGCAGCTTGATTTCTAGAGCCGGCAATGAGCAGTTCTTC. J is TRBJ2-1 and V is TRBV5-1; the D is unclear. The CDR3 spans 15 residues. The V end was cut by 1 base, the J end by 6 bases, with 14 bases between. Germline V gene sequence: CDR1 SGHRS, CDR2 YFSETQ.